This is a list of T cell receptor beta chains from one sample in a study of T cells in Graves' hyperthyroidism and ophthalmopathy. TCRdb re-called the multiplex PCR reads through MiXCR, storing one row per CDR3 protein. Altogether fewer than 650,000 distinct CDR3 sequences are present, approximately 14% being singletons, with the ten largest covering more than 6%. Material: blood. These receptors were obtained from a woman under 30 with Graves' ophthalmopathy. Each CDR3 is given with its conserved first and last residue. The order of the fields is V gene, clone size, D gene, J gene, CDR3 DNA, CDR3 protein. The D gene is left open where the match is weak. Rows give clone size only sometimes, using once, few, many, or a class for an expanded clone.

TRBV6-2/TRBV6-3,NA,NA,TRBJ1-4,TGTGCCAGCAGTTACTACCCGGGCCTTCGGCTTGGAGAAAAACTGTTTTTT,CASSYYPGLRLGEKLFF
TRBV28,many,NA,TRBJ2-1,TGTGCCAGCAGCTCCCTAATCAGCTCCTACAATGAGCAGTTCTTC,CASSSLISSYNEQFF
TRBV6-2/TRBV6-3,few,TRBD2,TRBJ2-3,TGTGCCAGCAGTTCTTTCGCCCCGGGACTAGTTGCTGGGGATACGCAGTATTTT,CASSSFAPGLVAGDTQYF
TRBV5-1,NA,NA,TRBJ2-7,TGCGCCAGCAGCTGGGCCTTGTCCTACGAGCAGTACTTC,CASSWALSYEQYF
TRBV9,many,NA,TRBJ1-2,TGTGCCAGCAGCACGGGGGGTGTTGGCGTCTATGGCTACACCTTC,CASSTGGVGVYGYTF
TRBV7-2,many,TRBD2,TRBJ2-5,TGTGCCAGCAGCCGAACTAGCGGGAGTGGGGAGACCCAGTACTTC,CASSRTSGSGETQYF
TRBV7-9,many,TRBD1,TRBJ2-7,TGTGCCAGCAGCTCGCTCCCCACAGGGGCGTACGAGCAGTACTTC,CASSSLPTGAYEQYF
TRBV14,many,NA,TRBJ2-3,TGTGCCAGCAGCCAGAAACTCAAGTGGGATAGCGTTGATACGCAGTATTTT,CASSQKLKWDSVDTQYF
TRBV19,few,NA,TRBJ2-1,TGTGCCAGTAGTATTGCCGGAACGGAGCAGTTCTTC,CASSIAGTEQFF
TRBV27,NA,TRBD2,TRBJ2-1,TGTGCCAGCAGTTCAAGACTAGCGGAGAGGGGTGAGCAGTTCTTC,CASSSRLAERGEQFF
TRBV4-3,NA,NA,TRBJ2-7,TGCGCCAGCAGCCCCCGGGACGGCTACGAGCAGTACTTC,CASSPRDGYEQYF
TRBV28,many,TRBD1,TRBJ1-5,TGTGCCAGCAGTCTTACAGGGGAGCGTCAGCCCCAGCATTTT,CASSLTGERQPQHF
TRBV5-6,few,NA,TRBJ1-1,TGTGCCAGCAGCTTGGCCGGAGGGGAATCCACTGAAGCTTTCTTT,CASSLAGGESTEAFF
TRBV18,many,NA,TRBJ2-1,TGTGCCACCTCTTCGCTCGTCGGGAATGAGCAGTTCTTC,CATSSLVGNEQFF
TRBV6-1,many,NA,TRBJ2-5,TGTGCCAGCAGTGAAGACCGGGCCCAGGGGACCCAGTACTTC,CASSEDRAQGTQYF
TRBV12-3/TRBV12-4,many,NA,TRBJ2-7,TGTGCCAGCAGTAAAACTAGCGAGCAGTACTTC,CASSKTSEQYF
TRBV12-5,NA,NA,TRBJ2-4,TGTGCTAGTGGTTTTCGTAGTTCATTAGCCAAAAACATTCAGTACTTC,CASGFRSSLAKNIQYF
TRBV6-1,few,NA,TRBJ2-3,TGTGCCAGCAGTGAAGACCCGAGGGGTGGCACAGATACGCAGTATTTT,CASSEDPRGGTDTQYF
TRBV7-2,NA,TRBD1,TRBJ2-7,TGTGCCAGCAGCTTAGAAGCGGGACAGGGGGGTTACGAGCAGTACTTC,CASSLEAGQGGYEQYF
TRBV6-2/TRBV6-3,many,TRBD2,TRBJ2-1,TGTGCCAGCAGTTACTTACCGCGCGGGAGGGCATGGAATGAGCAGTTCTTC,CASSYLPRGRAWNEQFF
TRBV18,few,TRBD1,TRBJ1-2,TGTGCCAGCTCACCGGTATCAGGACAGGGAGGTGGATTGGTAGGCTACACCTTC,CASSPVSGQGGGLVGYTF
TRBV20-1,NA,TRBD1,TRBJ1-2,TGCAGTGCTAGAGATCGGGGGAGACAGGGATACTATGGCTACACCTTC,CSARDRGRQGYYGYTF
TRBV20-1,many,TRBD1,TRBJ2-1,TGCAGTGCTAGAGATAGCGACAGGGCCCACATCAATGAGCAGTTCTTC,CSARDSDRAHINEQFF
TRBV7-2,medium-sized,NA,TRBJ2-3,TGTGCCAGCAGCCCGGACTACCTGAGCACAGATACGCAGTATTTT,CASSPDYLSTDTQYF
TRBV9,many,NA,TRBJ2-5,TGTGCCAGCAGCCGAGGGCGGGAAGAGACCCAGTACTTC,CASSRGREETQYF
TRBV20-1,NA,TRBD1,TRBJ2-5,TGCAGTGCTAGAGATAGCGAACAGGGGTCAGAGACCCAGTACTTC,CSARDSEQGSETQYF
TRBV7-8,few,NA,TRBJ2-7,TGTGCCAGCAGCCCCAAACGGGGTTACTACGAGCAGTACTTC,CASSPKRGYYEQYF
TRBV4-1,once,NA,TRBJ1-2,TGCGCCAGCAGCCGCCTAATTGAAGGTGGCTATGGCTACACCTTC,CASSRLIEGGYGYTF
TRBV30,many,NA,TRBJ1-2,TGTGCCTGGAGTGTACAGGGTCGATTTTATGGCTACACCTTC,CAWSVQGRFYGYTF
TRBV30,few,NA,TRBJ2-1,TGTGCCTGGAGTGTAGACCTATACAATGAGCAGTTCTTC,CAWSVDLYNEQFF
TRBV15,many,NA,TRBJ2-7,TGTGCCACCAGCAGAGATGCCACCGCCTACGAGCAGTACTTC,CATSRDATAYEQYF
TRBV4-3,many,TRBD2,TRBJ2-1,TGCGCCAGCAGCCGTCGGGAGGTAGTCGATGAGCAGTTCTTC,CASSRREVVDEQFF
TRBV14,many,NA,TRBJ1-1,TGTGCCAGCAGCCAAGATCGAGGGACCCAAGCTTTCTTT,CASSQDRGTQAFF
TRBV18,many,NA,TRBJ2-3,TGTGCCAGCTCACCTACACTCGATACGCAGTATTTT,CASSPTLDTQYF
TRBV7-2,many,NA,TRBJ2-2,TGTGCCAGCAGCCCCCAGAGGGACGGGGAGCTGTTTTTT,CASSPQRDGELFF
TRBV7-9,NA,NA,TRBJ1-5,TGTGCCAGCAGCTTAGCTTATACTTCCCATCAGCCCCAGCATTTT,CASSLAYTSHQPQHF
TRBV27,NA,NA,TRBJ1-4,TGTGCCAGCCGTTCACAGCTTAATGAAAAACTGTTTTTT,CASRSQLNEKLFF
TRBV24-1,NA,NA,TRBJ1-1,TGTGCCACCAGTGGCCCCCAAGGTAGGGCTATGAACACTGAAGCTTTCTTT,CATSGPQGRAMNTEAFF
TRBV29-1,NA,TRBD2,TRBJ2-3,TGCAGCGTTGAGGGGGGGACGGTGGATACGCAGTATTTT,CSVEGGTVDTQYF
TRBV18,NA,TRBD1,TRBJ1-1,TGTGCCAGCTTCCCCTCGCAGGGGGTGAACACTGAAGCTTTCTTT,CASFPSQGVNTEAFF
TRBV28,many,NA,TRBJ1-1,TGTGCCAGCAGTTTATGGGGTCGGGACGTCGCCCTGACCGCTTTCTTT,CASSLWGRDVALTAFF
TRBV6-1,many,TRBD1,TRBJ2-7,TGTGCCAGGCGACAGGGGGTCCCCCCGGGCGAGCAGTACTTC,CARRQGVPPGEQYF
TRBV5-1,many,NA,TRBJ1-5,TGCGCCAGCAGCTTGGAAGCAGGGAGGTGGCCCCAGCATTTT,CASSLEAGRWPQHF
TRBV5-1,many,TRBD1,TRBJ2-7,TGCGCCAGCAGCACGGGACAGGTGAGCCACGAGCAGTACTTC,CASSTGQVSHEQYF
TRBV19,NA,TRBD1,TRBJ2-5,TGTGCCAGTAGTGTAACAGGGGGTCTGGGAGAGACCCAGTACTTC,CASSVTGGLGETQYF
TRBV2,NA,TRBD1,TRBJ1-1,TGTGCCGGCAGACAAACACAAACAGGGGGATGGACTGAAGCTTTCTTT,CAGRQTQTGGWTEAFF
TRBV7-9,many,NA,TRBJ2-7,TGTGCCAGCAGCTTAGGGGTACCCTACGAGCAGTACTTC,CASSLGVPYEQYF
TRBV20-1,many,NA,TRBJ1-2,TGCAGTGCTAGTCAACAAGGGGGCTATGGCTACACCTTC,CSASQQGGYGYTF
TRBV7-8,many,NA,TRBJ2-5,TGTGCCAGCAGCACCCCTCAGGGTTATTGGGAGACCCAGTACTTC,CASSTPQGYWETQYF
TRBV12-3/TRBV12-4,many,NA,TRBJ1-5,TGTGCCAGCAGTTTAACTCTGGCAGATCAGCCCCAGCATTTT,CASSLTLADQPQHF